This is a list of T cell receptor beta chains from one sample in a study of human T cells and chemical hapten exposure. MiXCR, applied by TCRdb to the RACE reads, yields one record per CDR3 protein. Of 180,000 or so distinct CDR3 sequences in the sample, about 14% are singletons; the top ten hold 1.5% to 2%. Material: whole blood, obtained in connection with sensitization to the hapten diphenylcyclopropenone (DPC). The receptors were gathered from a woman in her 30s with alopecia areata. Some clones in this sample may be carry-over from other donors' samples. The CDR3 runs from the conserved cysteine through the conserved F or W. The D gene is left open where the match is weak. Size is omitted from some rows. Given values are once, few, many or a class for expanded clones.

NA	TRBV6-6	few	TRBJ2-2	CASKTPENTGELFF	TGTGCCAGCAAAACCCCAGAGAACACCGGGGAGCTGTTTTTT
TRBD1	TRBV4-3	NA	TRBJ2-1	CASSQGVYRGSSYNEQFF	TGCGCCAGCAGCCAAGGGGTATACAGGGGCAGCTCCTACAATGAGCAGTTCTTC
NA	TRBV6-6	NA	TRBJ2-2	CASSYWAGKGGELFF	TGTGCCAGCAGTTACTGGGCAGGCAAGGGCGGGGAGCTGTTTTTT
NA	TRBV28	many	TRBJ1-2	CASTPFVGGGDYGYTF	TGTGCCAGCACCCCCTTTGTCGGCGGAGGTGACTATGGCTACACCTTC
NA	TRBV7-2	NA	TRBJ2-2	CASSRLPANTGELFF	TGTGCCAGCAGTCGCCTCCCGGCGAACACCGGGGAGCTGTTTTTT
TRBD1	TRBV2	many	TRBJ2-1	CASSGQGSTYNEQFF	TGTGCCAGCAGCGGACAGGGTAGCACCTACAATGAGCAGTTCTTC
NA	TRBV9	NA	TRBJ2-7	CASSVGDQNYEQYF	TGTGCCAGCAGCGTAGGGGACCAGAACTACGAGCAGTACTTC
NA	TRBV10-2	many	TRBJ2-5	CASSESGFETQYF	TGCGCCAGCAGTGAGTCAGGGTTTGAGACCCAGTACTTC
NA	TRBV6-2/TRBV6-3	few	TRBJ2-3	CASSYSYLEDTQYF	TGTGCCAGCAGTTACTCCTACCTAGAGGATACGCAGTATTTT
NA	TRBV7-8	many	TRBJ1-5	CASSSTNQPQHF	TGTGCCAGCAGCTCCACCAATCAGCCCCAGCATTTT
TRBD2	TRBV6-5	NA	TRBJ2-1	CASSRDPSGSSYNEQFF	TGTGCCAGCAGTCGAGACCCTAGCGGGAGCTCCTACAATGAGCAGTTCTTC
TRBD1	TRBV6-5	few	TRBJ2-7	CASAMYRGPYEQYF	TGTGCCAGCGCAATGTACAGGGGTCCCTACGAGCAGTACTTC
NA	TRBV28	many	TRBJ1-5	CASSFLGDGQPQHF	TGTGCCAGCAGTTTCCTTGGAGACGGGCAGCCCCAGCATTTT
TRBD2	TRBV28	few	TRBJ2-1	CAIDGLAGGRNEQFF	TGTGCCATCGACGGACTAGCGGGAGGCAGAAATGAGCAGTTCTTC
NA	TRBV13	few	TRBJ2-2	CASSSTLGTGELFF	TGTGCCAGCAGCTCGACATTGGGAACCGGGGAGCTGTTTTTT
TRBD2	TRBV7-3	few	TRBJ2-5	CASSSRGTSGETQYF	TGTGCCAGCAGTTCCCGGGGGACTAGTGGGGAGACCCAGTACTTC
NA	TRBV4-2	few	TRBJ2-7	CASSQDSGANEQYF	TGTGCCAGCAGCCAAGATTCAGGGGCAAACGAGCAGTACTTC
NA	TRBV28	NA	TRBJ1-4	CASSSAADDATNEKLFF	TGTGCCAGCAGTTCCGCCGCAGATGACGCCACTAATGAAAAACTGTTTTTT
NA	TRBV4-3	NA	TRBJ2-1	CASSQEISAYNEQFF	TGCGCCAGCAGCCAAGAAATCAGTGCGTACAATGAGCAGTTCTTC
NA	TRBV5-1	few	TRBJ1-2	CASSPGTSDREGYTF	TGCGCCAGCAGCCCCGGGACTTCCGACCGAGAGGGCTACACCTTC
TRBD2	TRBV20-1	NA	TRBJ2-1	CSAPLAGVYNEQFF	TGCAGTGCTCCCCTAGCGGGAGTCTACAATGAGCAGTTCTTC
NA	TRBV14	many	TRBJ1-6	CASSQGQIYNSPLHF	TGTGCCAGCAGCCAAGGACAGATCTATAATTCACCCCTCCACTTT
NA	TRBV4-2	few	TRBJ2-1	CASSQIGYEQFF	TGTGCCAGCAGCCAAATCGGGTATGAGCAGTTCTTC
NA	TRBV20-1	few	TRBJ2-7	CSARGGLVVEQYF	TGCAGTGCTAGAGGGGGTTTGGTAGTCGAGCAGTACTTC
NA	TRBV12-3/TRBV12-4	few	TRBJ2-7	CASRGPRGYEQYF	TGTGCCAGCCGGGGACCGAGGGGTTACGAGCAGTACTTC
NA	TRBV5-6	NA	TRBJ2-2	CPSSLATLNTGELFF	TGTCCCAGCAGCTTGGCGACACTTAACACCGGGGAGCTGTTTTTT
TRBD1	TRBV5-4	NA	TRBJ2-4	CASSSDRDRKKNIQYF	TGTGCCAGCAGCTCGGACAGGGACCGTAAAAAAAACATTCAGTACTTC
NA	TRBV11-3	NA	TRBJ2-3	CASSSLEDTQYF	TGTGCCAGCAGCTCCCTAGAGGATACGCAGTATTTT
NA	TRBV5-1	NA	TRBJ2-6	CASSLAEGSGANVLTF	TGCGCCAGCAGCTTGGCCGAAGGCTCCGGGGCCAACGTCCTGACTTTC
NA	TRBV20-1	NA	TRBJ2-2	CSAREGERTSGELFF	TGCAGTGCTAGAGAGGGAGAGAGAACATCCGGGGAGCTGTTTTTT
NA	TRBV4-2	few	TRBJ2-7	CASSQEVVSLVRAYEQYF	TGTGCCAGCAGCCAAGAGGTTGTGAGTCTAGTAAGAGCTTACGAGCAGTACTTC
TRBD1	TRBV19	few	TRBJ1-2	CASSPGQGNGYTF	TGTGCCAGTAGCCCGGGACAGGGGAATGGCTACACCTTC
NA	TRBV6-6	few	TRBJ1-4	CASSFRAATNEKLFF	TGTGCCAGCAGTTTCCGGGCTGCAACTAATGAAAAACTGTTTTTT
NA	TRBV18	many	TRBJ1-5	CASSPSGSNQPQHF	TGTGCCAGCTCACCTTCCGGCAGCAATCAGCCCCAGCATTTT
NA	TRBV20-1	NA	TRBJ2-3	CSAGSPITDTQYF	TGCAGTGCCGGGAGCCCCATCACAGATACGCAGTATTTT
NA	TRBV4-3	many	TRBJ1-1	CASSQDVVGETEAFF	TGCGCCAGCAGCCAAGATGTAGTAGGGGAGACTGAAGCTTTCTTT
TRBD2	TRBV27	few	TRBJ2-1	CASSLLHWQGLGNEQFF	TGTGCCAGCAGTTTACTTCATTGGCAGGGACTAGGCAATGAGCAGTTCTTC
TRBD2	TRBV2	many	TRBJ2-1	CASSEGLARSNEQFF	TGTGCCAGCAGTGAAGGACTAGCTCGGTCCAATGAGCAGTTCTTC
NA	TRBV29-1	NA	TRBJ2-1	CSSVRSSYNEQFF	TGCAGCTCCGTACGAAGCTCCTACAATGAGCAGTTCTTC
TRBD1	TRBV5-5	NA	TRBJ2-1	CASSLRGQYNEQFF	TGTGCCAGCAGCTTGCGGGGACAGTACAATGAGCAGTTCTTC
TRBD1	TRBV19	few	TRBJ2-5	CASMTGGGETQYF	TGTGCCAGTATGACAGGGGGCGGTGAGACCCAGTACTTC
NA	TRBV20-1	few	TRBJ1-5	CSAPVGNQPQHF	TGCAGTGCTCCAGTGGGCAACCAGCCCCAGCATTTT
NA	TRBV7-6	NA	TRBJ2-1	CASSLGVSSYNEQFF	TGTGCCAGCAGCTTGGGGGTTAGCTCCTACAATGAGCAGTTCTTC
NA	TRBV6-5	NA	TRBJ2-3	CASSSSSTQYF	TGTGCCAGCAGTTCCTCCAGTACGCAGTATTTT
NA	TRBV7-9	many	TRBJ1-2	CASSSRSNYGYTF	TGTGCCAGCAGCTCCAGATCAAACTATGGCTACACCTTC
NA	TRBV27	NA	TRBJ2-7	CASSLFPARKAYEQYF	TGTGCCAGCAGTTTATTTCCAGCCAGAAAGGCCTACGAGCAGTACTTC
NA	TRBV11-2	few	TRBJ2-5	CASSPRLQETQYF	TGTGCCAGCAGCCCCCGGCTCCAAGAGACCCAGTACTTC
NA	TRBV2	many	TRBJ2-1	CASSGRLNNEQFF	TGTGCCAGCAGTGGGCGTCTTAACAATGAGCAGTTCTTC
TRBD1	TRBV12-3/TRBV12-4	many	TRBJ1-5	CASRSQGEGGNQPQHF	TGTGCCAGCAGATCCCAGGGGGAAGGGGGCAATCAGCCCCAGCATTTT
TRBD1	TRBV11-2	many	TRBJ2-3	CASSDGQGLTDTQYF	TGTGCCAGCAGCGATGGACAGGGGCTCACAGATACGCAGTATTTT
NA	TRBV7-3	many	TRBJ1-1	CASSQLGNTEAFF	TGTGCCAGCAGCCAATTAGGGAACACTGAAGCTTTCTTT
TRBD2	TRBV5-1	NA	TRBJ2-7	CASRRGGIYEQYF	TGCGCCAGCAGACGCGGGGGGATCTACGAGCAGTACTTC
NA	TRBV29-1	NA	TRBJ2-7	CSVGGTPNELYF	TGCAGCGTAGGAGGGACTCCCAACGAGCTGTACTTC